Each of the 29 T cell receptor beta chains below was sequenced from the same sample in a study of blood T cell repertoires in COVID-19. Generated by immunoSEQ multiplex PCR, the TCRdb table keeps only in-frame clones and is missing some. Among tens of thousands of clones, about nine tenths were seen once, and the ten largest hold roughly 0.39%. Material: peripheral blood. The receptors here all came from a human donor in a cohort sampled during active COVID-19.

For this clone: This sample includes further DNA sequences coding for the same CDR3. The rearrangement uses TRBV19 and TRBJ1-5; D call uncertain. The CDR3 is made up of 17 amino acids. Germline CDR1 is LNHDA and CDR2 is SQIVND (reference sequence). The V end lost 2 bases, the J end lost 2 bases, and 16 bases lay between the germline ends. CDR3 DNA sequence: TGTGCCAGTAGTATACCCCCCGGGGAAAAGGGCAATCAGCCCCAGCATTTT. Residues: CASSIPPGEKGNQPQHF.

The CDR3 coding sequence is TGTGCCAGCAGCCGGGGACAGGGCGTAGGCGAGCAGTACTTC. It encodes CASSRGQGVGEQYF. This chain connects TRBV14 to TRBJ2-7; 9 bases line up with TRBD1. V gave up 4 bases and J gave up 6 bases; unmatched junction bases: 7. Per the germline V gene, CDR1 is SGHDN and CDR2 is FVKESK. The CDR3 is 14 amino acids.

V gene TRBV5-1 combines with J gene TRBJ2-2, with 9 bases matching TRBD1. The CDR3 runs 16 residues. J lost 6 bases, V lost 2 bases, and 8 bases had no gene match. Germline V gene lookup returns CDR1 SGHRS and CDR2 YFSETQ. CDR3 region: CASSLLGQGLAGELFF. The CDR3 DNA is TGCGCCAGCAGCTTATTGGGACAGGGTTTGGCCGGGGAGCTGTTTTTT.

J is TRBJ1-1 and V is TRBV19; 7 bases align to TRBD1. This CDR3 region has 13 residues. Germline V lookup: CDR1 LNHDA, CDR2 SQIVND (reference sequence). Unmatched junction bases numbered 10, after V lost 5 bases and J lost 10 bases. CDR3 in amino acids: CASSANTGTVAFF. As DNA, the CDR3 is TGTGCCAGTAGTGCCAATACCGGGACAGTAGCTTTCTTT.

The chain couples TRBV4-3 to TRBJ1-3, with 8 bases lining up with TRBD1. CDR1 LGHNA and CDR2 YSLEER come from the germline V gene. Trimming at V came to 4 bases and at J to 3 bases, leaving 8 bases not matched to a gene. The CDR3 loop spans 16 amino acids. Here the CDR3 reads CASSPSQGAFGNTIYF. The CDR3, as DNA: TGCGCCAGCAGCCCAAGCCAGGGGGCGTTTGGAAACACCATATATTTT.

This clone was observed a few times. The J gene is TRBJ1-2, the V gene TRBV19; D perhaps matches TRBD1 (5 bases). Per the germline V gene, CDR1 is LNHDA and CDR2 is SQIVND (reference sequence). This CDR3 is built from 12 residues. Between the trimmed V and J ends, which lost 11 bases and 3 bases, there was a span of 13 bases. The CDR3 is CAAGGDYYGYTF. The DNA of the CDR3 is TGTGCCGCCGGGGGGGACTACTATGGCTACACCTTC.

The V call is TRBV7-9, the J call TRBJ1-5, with a possible D match to TRBD1 (6 bases). V was shortened by 4 bases and J by 5 bases, with 21 bases between the two germline ends. This CDR3 is 17 amino acids long. Germline V gives CDR1 SEHNR, CDR2 FQNEAQ (reference sequence). CDR3 amino acids: CASSSPPGHLGDQPQHF. In nucleotides, the CDR3 is TGTGCCAGCAGCTCCCCCCCGGGACACCTAGGGGATCAGCCCCAGCATTTT.

The chain has TRBV6-2 or TRBV6-3 and TRBJ1-1; TRBD1 matches 7 bases. The CDR3 loop spans 16 amino acids. The V gene end was trimmed by 5 bases and the J gene end by 0 bases; junction bases not matched to a gene: 9. Germline CDR1 and CDR2: MNHEY and SVGEGT. The CDR3 DNA reads TGTGCCAGCAGTGTAGACAGGGCTCCAATGAACACTGAAGCTTTCTTT. It encodes CASSVDRAPMNTEAFF.

The chain is built from TRBV10-1 and TRBJ1-2, with 7 bases aligning to TRBD1. The CDR3 extends over 14 amino acids. Trimming took 6 bases from V and 4 from J; bases not matched to a gene: 8. CDR1 and CDR2 from the germline V gene are WNHNN and SYGVQD (reference sequence). This CDR3 is CASSPTGRFYGYTF. CDR3 sequence (DNA): TGCGCCAGCAGCCCGACAGGGCGGTTCTATGGCTACACCTTC.

This clone was counted a single time. CDR3 sequence reads: CASSPSAGNFNYGYTF. CDR3 sequence (DNA): TGCGCCAGCAGCCCCTCGGCAGGGAACTTTAACTATGGCTACACCTTC. The chain links TRBV4-3 to TRBJ1-2; D might be TRBD1 (5 bases). The CDR3 has 16 amino acids. V was cut by 4 bases and J by 1 base, with 16 bases left in between. The V gene's germline CDR1 is LGHNA and CDR2 YSLEER.

This clone appeared a few times. The V and J genes are TRBV20-1 and TRBJ2-7; TRBD1 matches at 7 bases. This CDR3 has 11 residues. J gave up 3 bases and V 6 bases, and 2 bases lay outside the gene matches. CDR1 is DFQATT and CDR2 is SNEGSKA in the germline V gene (reference sequence). CDR3 amino acids: CSARQGYEQYF. Written as DNA, the CDR3 is TGCAGTGCCCGACAGGGCTACGAGCAGTACTTC.

The chain carries TRBV11-2 and TRBJ2-7; the D gene is possibly TRBD2 (6 bases). The CDR3 length is 15 residues. Germline V CDR1 and CDR2: SGHAT, FQNNGV. V was shortened by 3 bases and J by 4 bases, with 16 bases between the two germline ends. The CDR3 DNA follows: TGTGCCAGCAGCTTCCGCCGGGACTTCAAGTACGAGCAGTACTTC. It yields the protein CASSFRRDFKYEQYF.

The rearrangement joins TRBV11-2 to TRBJ2-3; TRBD2 is a possible D gene (6 bases). Germline values: CDR1 SGHAT, CDR2 FQNNGV. V shed 5 bases and J shed 0 bases, with 15 bases lying between them. The CDR3 runs 16 residues. The DNA for the CDR3 is TGTGCCAGCAGCAAAATGACGGGAGATAGCACAGATACGCAGTATTTT. This codes for CASSKMTGDSTDTQYF.

The chain couples TRBV27 to TRBJ1-2; D is unclear. V lost 1 base and J lost 8, with 11 bases in between. CDR1 is MNHEY, CDR2 SMNVEV, per germline (reference sequence). The CDR3 consists of 13 residues. The CDR3 DNA reads TGTGCCAGCAGTTTATTCCCTGCGGGCGGCTACACCTTC. It encodes CASSLFPAGGYTF.

The chain is built from TRBV4-1 and TRBJ1-1; no definite D call. The length of the CDR3 is 13 residues. Germline-derived CDR1 and CDR2 are MGHRA and YSYEKL. V was cut by 3 bases and J by 3 bases, with 8 bases left in between. CDR3 sequence: CASSHFGDTEAFF. In DNA, the CDR3 is TGCGCCAGCAGCCACTTCGGGGACACTGAAGCTTTCTTT.

CDR3 region: CASSLGRVTEAFF. Here the CDR3 DNA reads TGTGCCAGCAGCTTAGGGAGGGTAACTGAAGCTTTCTTT. The genes are TRBV7-2 and TRBJ1-1; D is uncertain. Trimming removed 1 base from V and 5 bases from J, with 8 bases in between. The CDR3 extends over 13 amino acids. Germline CDR1 is SGHTA and CDR2 is FQGNSA.

This chain uses TRBV19 with TRBJ1-5; D call uncertain. The V end was cut by 6 bases, the J end by 3 bases, with 9 bases between. The CDR3 spans 13 residues. Germline V CDR1 and CDR2: LNHDA, SQIVND (reference sequence). The CDR3 region is CASSETVNQPQHF. The CDR3 DNA reads TGTGCCAGTAGCGAAACAGTCAATCAGCCCCAGCATTTT. Drawing the rest from reference TRBV19 and TRBJ1-5, the complete variable domain is DGGITQSPKYLFRKEGQNVTLSCEQNLNHDAMYWYRQDPGQGLRLIYYSQIVNDFQKGDIAEGYSVSREKKESFPLTVTSAQKNPTAFYLCASSETVNQPQHFGDGTRLSIL.

The chain has TRBV4-1 and TRBJ2-7, with TRBD1 matching over 11 bases. Germline V gene data show CDR1 as MGHRA and CDR2 as YSYEKL. J lost 2 bases, V lost 2 bases, and 14 bases had no gene match. CDR3 length: 19 amino acids. For the CDR3, the DNA is TGCGCCAGCAGCCAAATATTCACCGGGACAGGGGGAAGGGCCTACGAGCAGTACTTC. It yields the protein CASSQIFTGTGGRAYEQYF.

The chain is built from TRBV11-2 and TRBJ1-1; possible D gene TRBD1, 5 bases. Trimming took off 0 bases at V and 2 bases at J, with 22 bases between the two ends. Germline-derived CDR1 and CDR2 are SGHAT and FQNNGV. The CDR3 consists of 19 residues. The CDR3 bases are TGTGCCAGCAGCTTAGATCGGGGGGGGGTCCGGCGAAATAACACTGAAGCTTTCTTT. Residues: CASSLDRGGVRRNNTEAFF.

CDR3 nucleotides: TGCGCCAGCAGATCGTTGGAGGGGCCGGGCGAGCAGTACTTC. Translation gives CASRSLEGPGEQYF. The genes are TRBV10-2 and TRBJ2-7; a weak D match, TRBD2 (6 bases). The CDR3 loop spans 14 amino acids. Per the germline V gene, CDR1 is WSHSY and CDR2 is SAAADI. Trimming took off 6 bases at V and 6 bases at J, with 18 bases between the two ends.

This chain uses TRBV6-5 with TRBJ1-1; D might be TRBD1 (5 bases). This CDR3 region has 16 residues. V lost 0 bases and J lost 2, with 13 bases in between. Germline V gene sequence: CDR1 MNHEY, CDR2 SVGAGI. The CDR3: CASSYSVVGGNTEAFF. CDR3 nucleotides: TGTGCCAGCAGTTACTCGGTGGTGGGGGGAAACACTGAAGCTTTCTTT.

The chain has TRBV11-2 and TRBJ1-1; 12 bases align to TRBD1. V gave up 2 bases and J gave up 4 bases; unmatched junction bases: 14. CDR1 and CDR2 from the germline V gene are SGHAT and FQNNGV. The CDR3 contains 19 residues. The CDR3 is CASSLRKFGTGGRGTEAFF. The CDR3 DNA is TGTGCCAGCAGCTTAAGAAAGTTCGGGACAGGGGGCCGGGGCACTGAAGCTTTCTTT.

A word on this clone: At one end the junction does not follow the germline gene, possibly because of a read error. This specimen includes other DNA sequences encoding the same CDR3. This chain connects TRBV10-3 to TRBJ1-1; D call uncertain. The CDR3 loop spans 13 amino acids. Germline V CDR1 and CDR2: ENHRY, SYGVKD. The CDR3 coding sequence is TGCGCCATCAGTGAAAGATCGAGCACTGAAGCTTTCTTT. Translating gives CAISERSSTEAFF.

The V call is TRBV3-1 (or the pseudogene TRBV3-2), the J call TRBJ1-1; D possibly corresponds to TRBD1 (6 bases). The CDR3 covers 13 residues. V was trimmed by 4 bases and J by 8 bases, leaving 14 bases between them. Germline CDR1 LGHDT, CDR2 YNNKEL (reference sequence). CDR3 amino acids: CASSRTGTSEAFF. The CDR3 coding sequence is TGTGCCAGCAGCCGAACAGGGACAAGCGAAGCTTTCTTT.

The rearrangement joins TRBV6-2 or TRBV6-3 to TRBJ2-7; TRBD2 aligns across 8 bases. V lost 2 bases to trimming and J lost 2 bases; unmatched junction nucleotides: 8. The CDR3 has 16 residues. The germline V gene has CDR1 MNHEY and CDR2 SVGEGT. The CDR3 coding sequence is TGTGCCAGCAGTTACCTGATTACTAGCGGAACCTACGAGCAGTACTTC. Protein sequence: CASSYLITSGTYEQYF.

This sequence joins TRBV9 and TRBJ2-7; D possibly corresponds to TRBD1 (5 bases). The germline V gene encodes CDR1 SGDLS and CDR2 YYNGEE. This CDR3 has 15 amino acids. V was trimmed by 3 bases and J by 2 bases, leaving 15 bases between them. The DNA of the CDR3 is TGTGCCAGCAGCGAGGGGTCTACAACCGCCTACGAGCAGTACTTC. This gives the protein CASSEGSTTAYEQYF.

The CDR3 DNA is TGTGCCAGCAGCTTAGGCGGTGCAGGTCCCTATGGCTACACCTTC. Translation gives CASSLGGAGPYGYTF. The chain links TRBV13 to TRBJ1-2; D remains unclear. The CDR3 has 15 amino acids. The V gene's germline CDR1 is PRHDT and CDR2 FYEKMQ (reference sequence). Deletions cut 0 bases from V and 4 bases from J, with 12 bases between.

J is TRBJ2-7 and V is TRBV6-2 or TRBV6-3; 8 bases are a match to TRBD1. V shed 4 bases, J shed 0 bases, and the junction held 5 bases outside the gene matches. Germline CDR1 reads MNHEY; CDR2 reads SVGEGT. This CDR3 has 15 residues. The CDR3 bases are TGTGCCAGCAGTTCTTGGGACAGGACCTCCTACGAGCAGTACTTC. Its translation is CASSSWDRTSYEQYF.

This chain connects TRBV27 to TRBJ2-7, with D perhaps TRBD1 (6 bases). The CDR3 spans 14 residues. Germline V gene sequence: CDR1 MNHEY, CDR2 SMNVEV (reference sequence). The V and J ends lost 0 bases and 5 bases respectively, with 11 bases between them. This CDR3 reads CASSLSGANNEQYF. CDR3 bases: TGTGCCAGCAGTTTATCGGGGGCTAATAACGAGCAGTACTTC.